This T cell receptor beta chain was captured in a study of T cell responses to AZD1222 COVID-19 vaccine. This CDR3 contains 13 residues. Germline V CDR1 and CDR2: SGHNT, YYREEE (reference sequence). J gave up 9 bases and V 0 bases, and 2 bases lay outside the gene matches. Libraries were prepared by immunoSEQ multiplex PCR; TCRdb keeps only in-frame clonotypes and omits some of them. The sample includes about 75,000 clones, around 89% of them seen just once. The rearrangement uses TRBV5-4 and TRBJ2-1, with 8 bases aligning to TRBD2. The sample here was peripheral blood, taken 28 days after the second dose of the MenACWY control vaccine. The TCR sequence derives from an adult who received the MenACWY meningococcal vaccine as a control. The CDR3 region is CASSLAGGVEQFF. In nucleotides, the CDR3 is TGTGCCAGCAGCTTGGCCGGGGGGGTTGAGCAGTTCTTC.